One sample yielded the 30 T cell receptor beta chains listed below, sequenced in a study of CD8 T cells in Susac syndrome. The RNA, 0.5 to 1 ug, was put through reverse transcription using random hexamers. Each CDR3 protein gets one entry after TCRdb re-called the immunoSEQ multiplex PCR reads with MiXCR. The table has approximately 190,000 distinct CDR3 sequences, 85% to 95% seen once. Sequenced: CD8+ T cells from PBMCs. These TCRs come from a human donor with Susac syndrome.

V usage is TRBV18 and J usage is TRBJ1-1; the D is unclear. In germline, CDR1 is KGHSH, CDR2 LQKENI. This CDR3 comprises 14 residues. Trimming pared 2 bases from V and 1 base from J, leaving 8 bases between. CDR3 residues: CASSPEGANTEAFF. Written as DNA, the CDR3 is TGTGCCAGCTCACCAGAGGGAGCGAACACTGAAGCTTTCTTT.

The rearrangement links TRBV9 to TRBJ2-7; TRBD2 agrees at 10 bases. Germline-derived CDR1 and CDR2 are SGDLS and YYNGEE. V trimming: 0 bases; J trimming: 3 bases; junction bases outside the gene matches: 3. There are 15 residues in the CDR3. DNA for the CDR3: TGTGCCAGCAGCGTAGGGTCTAGCGGGAGCTACGAGCAGTACTTC. Its protein product is CASSVGSSGSYEQYF.

The rearrangement links TRBV7-2 to TRBJ2-3; no definite D call. This CDR3 region has 13 residues. Germline assignment: CDR1 SGHTA and CDR2 FQGNSA. Trimming stripped 0 bases from V and 4 bases from J, with 5 bases between. The CDR3 DNA is TGTGCCAGCAGCTTAGCGACGGCAGATACGCAGTATTTT. This sequence encodes CASSLATADTQYF.

V usage is TRBV25-1 and J usage is TRBJ2-3; 7 nucleotides agree with TRBD2. Trimming took 7 bases from V and 3 from J; bases not matched to a gene: 13. CDR1 is MGHDK and CDR2 is SYGVNS in the germline V gene. This CDR3 contains 16 residues. CDR3 residues: CASTPKSAGETDTQYF. CDR3 DNA: TGTGCCAGCACTCCCAAATCGGCGGGAGAAACAGATACGCAGTATTTT.

This chain joins TRBV20-1 and TRBJ2-7, with TRBD1 matching over 9 bases. Germline CDR1 reads DFQATT; CDR2 reads SNEGSKA (reference sequence). The CDR3 sequence is 15 residues long. J was trimmed by 2 bases and V by 4 bases; bases with no gene match: 9. CDR3 sequence reads: CSATVPGQGAYEQYF. For the CDR3, the DNA is TGCAGTGCTACAGTCCCGGGACAGGGCGCCTACGAGCAGTACTTC.

This chain connects TRBV29-1 to TRBJ1-1; D remains unclear. Germline CDR1 and CDR2: SQVTM and ANQGSEA. Trimming cost V 5 bases and J 5 bases, with 9 bases left between them. The CDR3 totals 11 residues. The CDR3 DNA reads TGCAGCGTTAAGACCGTTACTGAAGCTTTCTTT. This codes for CSVKTVTEAFF.

This clonotype appeared a single time. The V gene is TRBV18, the J gene TRBJ2-7; D remains unclear. CDR1 KGHSH and CDR2 LQKENI come from the germline V gene. V was clipped by 3 bases and J by 0 bases, with 6 bases between them. The CDR3 has 13 amino acids. The CDR3 region is CASSPTVSYEQYF. DNA of the CDR3: TGTGCCAGCTCACCTACAGTCTCCTACGAGCAGTACTTC.

The V gene is TRBV19, the J gene TRBJ1-1; the match to TRBD1 covers 8 bases. The CDR3 contains 15 residues. The germline CDR1 and CDR2 sequences are LNHDA and SQIVND (reference sequence). V was clipped by 9 bases and J by 2 bases; unmatched bases: 11. The CDR3 loop is CASHLTGEPNTEAFF. The CDR3 DNA reads TGTGCCAGCCATCTGACAGGGGAACCAAACACTGAAGCTTTCTTT. The variable domain in full, with the rest retrieved from reference TRBV19 and TRBJ1-1, is DGGITQSPKYLFRKEGQNVTLSCEQNLNHDAMYWYRQDPGQGLRLIYYSQIVNDFQKGDIAEGYSVSREKKESFPLTVTSAQKNPTAFYLCASHLTGEPNTEAFFGQGTRLTVV.

Only one count was recorded for this clonotype. The chain has TRBV2 and TRBJ2-7, with 8 bases lining up with TRBD2. The length of the CDR3 is 15 residues. The germline V gene has CDR1 SNHLY and CDR2 FYNNEI. The trim removed 7 bases at V and 3 bases at J, leaving 11 bases unmatched. CDR3 nucleotide sequence: TGTGCCAGCATAACTGACGGGGGGGCATTCTACGAGCAGTACTTC. It is translated as CASITDGGAFYEQYF.

The chain joins TRBV14 to TRBJ2-6; D is ambiguous. V was shortened by 5 bases and J by 0 bases, with 11 bases between the two germline ends. The CDR3 sequence is 16 residues long. CDR1 is SGHDN, CDR2 FVKESK, per germline. The CDR3 DNA is TGTGCCAGCAGCAGACTCAGAGACTCTGGGGCCAACGTCCTGACTTTC. It codes for CASSRLRDSGANVLTF.

The chain couples TRBV19 to TRBJ1-1; D gene ambiguous. The CDR3 has 10 amino acids. Trimming shortened V by 6 bases and J by 6 bases, and 5 bases separated the two germline ends. Per germline, CDR1 LNHDA and CDR2 SQIVND (reference sequence). The CDR3 loop reads CASRGAEAFF. The CDR3 DNA reads TGTGCCAGTAGGGGTGCTGAAGCTTTCTTT.

V is TRBV10-3 and J is TRBJ2-7; perhaps TRBD1 as D (6 bases). With 3 bases removed from V and 1 base from J, the gap between germline ends came to 16 bases. Looked up from germline, CDR1 is ENHRY and CDR2 is SYGVKD. The CDR3 loop spans 16 amino acids. The CDR3 is CAISDLSDRNSYEQYF. The CDR3 region has the DNA TGTGCCATCAGTGATCTAAGCGACAGGAATTCCTACGAGCAGTACTTC.

The V and J genes are TRBV5-1 and TRBJ2-5; TRBD2 matches 7 bases. Germline-derived CDR1 and CDR2 are SGHRS and YFSETQ. J lost 7 bases, V lost 0 bases, and 6 bases had no gene match. The CDR3 totals 14 residues. The CDR3 region has the DNA TGCGCCAGCAGCTTGGGGCAGTCGGGGGGGACCCAGTACTTC. It specifies CASSLGQSGGTQYF.

The J gene is TRBJ2-5, the V gene TRBV20-1; 7 bases are a match to TRBD2. The CDR3 is 14 amino acids. Germline assignment: CDR1 DFQATT and CDR2 SNEGSKA (reference sequence). V was pared by 3 bases and J by 5 bases, with 9 bases of the junction left unmatched. The CDR3 loop is CSASLGGVEETQYF. In DNA form, the CDR3 reads TGCAGTGCTAGCTTGGGAGGGGTTGAGGAGACCCAGTACTTC.

The chain is built from TRBV7-3 and TRBJ1-1; 8 nucleotides line up with TRBD1. After removal of 5 bases from V and 4 bases from J, the junction contained 6 bases not matched to a gene. The CDR3 has 14 residues. The germline gives CDR1 SGHTA, CDR2 FQGTGA. CDR3 loop: CASSPTGGGTEAFF. CDR3 in DNA: TGTGCCAGCAGCCCCACAGGGGGGGGCACTGAAGCTTTCTTT.

This clonotype was observed a single time. The V and J genes are TRBV28 and TRBJ2-2; TRBD1 might be the D (6 bases). Germline CDR1 is MDHEN and CDR2 is SYDVKM. The CDR3 is 15 amino acids. V lost 6 bases and J lost 3, with 14 bases in between. This chain's CDR3 is CASSPPDRHTGELFF. The CDR3 DNA reads TGTGCCAGCAGCCCCCCGGACAGACACACCGGGGAGCTGTTTTTT.

The J gene is TRBJ2-5, the V gene TRBV14; no clear D. The germline CDR1 and CDR2 sequences are SGHDN and FVKESK. The CDR3 runs 12 residues. The V end lost 6 bases, the J end lost 1 base, and 6 bases lay between the germline ends. The CDR3 sequence is CASSMGQETQYF. The CDR3 DNA is TGTGCCAGCAGTATGGGCCAAGAGACCCAGTACTTC.

This chain joins TRBV12-3 or TRBV12-4 and TRBJ2-1; D perhaps matches TRBD1 (5 bases). This CDR3 comprises 13 residues. V was clipped by 4 bases and J by 6 bases, with 10 bases between them. CDR3 sequence reads: CASSSAGPNEQFF. The CDR3, as DNA: TGTGCCAGCAGTTCGGCAGGGCCCAATGAGCAGTTCTTC.

This sequence joins TRBV27 and TRBJ1-1; a possible D gene is TRBD1 (6 bases). The CDR3 has 13 residues. Germline CDR1 and CDR2: MNHEY and SMNVEV (reference sequence). Trimming left V 8 bases short and J 1 base short, with 11 bases between. CDR3 coding DNA: TGTGCCAGCGGTCTACAGGGGAACACTGAAGCTTTCTTT. Its translation: CASGLQGNTEAFF.

The chain is built from TRBV29-1 and TRBJ1-2; tentatively, D is TRBD1 (5 bases). The CDR3 is 15 residues long. Germline V lookup: CDR1 SQVTM, CDR2 ANQGSEA. The V and J ends lost 0 bases and 2 bases respectively, with 13 bases between them. For the CDR3, the DNA is TGCAGCGTTGAAGATAGGGAAGGACACAACTATGGCTACACCTTC. Its protein product is CSVEDREGHNYGYTF.

J is TRBJ1-1 and V is TRBV7-2, with a weak D call TRBD1 (6 bases). CDR3 length: 16 amino acids. From germline, CDR1 is SGHTA and CDR2 FQGNSA. V lost 7 bases and J 0 bases, leaving 18 bases between the germline ends. The CDR3 nucleotides are TGTGCCAGCATCAAACTCCGAGGACAGCTGAACACTGAAGCTTTCTTT. This sequence encodes CASIKLRGQLNTEAFF. Full variable domain (missing parts from reference TRBV7-2 and TRBJ1-1): GAGVSQSPSNKVTEKGKDVELRCDPISGHTALYWYRQSLGQGLEFLIYFQGNSAPDKSGLPSDRFSAERTGGSVSTLTIQRTQQEDSAVYLCASIKLRGQLNTEAFFGQGTRLTVV.

The chain joins TRBV20-1 to TRBJ1-2; 10 bases are a match to TRBD1. The germline V gene encodes CDR1 DFQATT and CDR2 SNEGSKA (reference sequence). With V trimmed by 4 bases and J by 0 bases, 8 bases remained unmatched. The CDR3 covers 16 residues. CDR3 bases: TGCAGTGCTACACCGGGACAGGGGCTAGCTAACTATGGCTACACCTTC. Translated, it gives CSATPGQGLANYGYTF.

The genes are TRBV6-1 and TRBJ1-2; a weak D match, TRBD1 (6 bases). From germline, CDR1 is MNHNS and CDR2 SASEGT. The CDR3 covers 13 residues. Trimming took 7 bases from V and 6 from J, leaving 15 bases between them. The DNA of the CDR3 is TGTGCCAGCACTGGCGGGGGCTCCAATGGCTACACCTTC. This gives the protein CASTGGGSNGYTF.

The V and J genes are TRBV3-1 and TRBJ2-1; perhaps TRBD2 as D (6 bases). The germline V and J ends were trimmed by 2 bases and 7 bases, with 12 bases remaining between them. The CDR3 contains 14 residues. CDR1 is LGHDT, CDR2 YNNKEL, per germline (reference sequence). CDR3 sequence (DNA): TGTGCCAGCAGCCAATCGACTAGTGAAAATGAGCAGTTCTTC. Encoded protein: CASSQSTSENEQFF.

This chain joins TRBV6-1 and TRBJ2-3; D not certain. The ends were cut back, 8 bases at V and 10 bases at J, with 22 bases in the middle. Germline CDR1 is MNHNS and CDR2 is SASEGT. The CDR3 extends over 14 amino acids. CDR3 bases: TGTGCCAGCTGGCCATCGGCGACACTCGATTCGCAGTATTTT. Residues: CASWPSATLDSQYF.

The chain links TRBV11-2 to TRBJ1-1; D not resolved. Trimming shortened V by 2 bases and J by 6 bases, and 16 bases separated the two germline ends. This CDR3 has 15 amino acids. CDR1 is SGHAT, CDR2 FQNNGV, per germline. CDR3: CASSLIPGSSSEAFF. CDR3 bases: TGTGCCAGCAGCTTAATCCCGGGTTCAAGCTCTGAAGCTTTCTTT.

This clonotype appeared once. The V gene is TRBV13, the J gene TRBJ2-7; D not resolved. Trimming stripped 5 bases from V and 1 base from J, with 15 bases between. The CDR3 extends over 15 amino acids. CDR1 and CDR2 from the germline V gene are PRHDT and FYEKMQ (reference sequence). CDR3 nucleotide sequence: TGTGCCAGCAGCCCCCCGGACGCCAGGTCCTACGAGCAGTACTTC. Its protein is CASSPPDARSYEQYF.

The chain combines TRBV9 with TRBJ2-6; D is unresolved. Trimming cost V 4 bases and J 0 bases, with 14 bases left between them. Germline CDR1 reads SGDLS; CDR2 reads YYNGEE. The CDR3 has 17 residues. CDR3 sequence reads: CASSSYGRPSGANVLTF. The DNA for the CDR3 is TGTGCCAGCAGCAGCTATGGACGCCCCTCTGGGGCCAACGTCCTGACTTTC. The complete variable domain, with remaining parts taken from reference TRBV9 and TRBJ2-6, reads DSGVTQTPKHLITATGQRVTLRCSPRSGDLSVYWYQQSLDQGLQFLIQYYNGEERAKGNILERFSAQQFPDLHSELNLSSLELGDSALYFCASSSYGRPSGANVLTFGAGSRLTVL.

The chain recombines TRBV29-1 with TRBJ2-7; D is unclear. This CDR3 comprises 12 residues. Germline lookup yields CDR1 SQVTM and CDR2 ANQGSEA. V was cut by 7 bases and J by 0 bases, with 10 bases left in between. In DNA form, the CDR3 reads TGCAGCGCCCACTCGTCCTCCTACGAGCAGTACTTC. Its protein product is CSAHSSSYEQYF.

This chain uses TRBV9 with TRBJ2-1; TRBD2 aligns across 10 bases. Germline-derived CDR1 and CDR2 are SGDLS and YYNGEE. This CDR3 contains 15 residues. V lost 2 bases to trimming and J lost 3 bases; unmatched junction nucleotides: 2. As DNA, the CDR3 is TGTGCCAGCAGCGTTAGCGGGGGGTACTACAATGAGCAGTTCTTC. It specifies CASSVSGGYYNEQFF.